The present T cell receptor (beta chain) was sequenced within a study of T-cell reconstitution after alpha-beta-depleted transplantation in children. Broader study findings: A year post-transplant, T-cell counts and diversity derived mostly from newly produced T cells.

Preparation of the TCRbeta library was carried out with unique molecular identifiers. TCRdb re-derived calls from the PCR reads in MiXCR, one entry per CDR3 protein. The sample contains 250,000 to 300,000 distinct CDR3 sequences, over 7.5% of which appear only once. In regard to this clonotype: The target antigen is unknown.

This clonotype was sampled from a female patient aged 2 to 10 who had a stem cell transplant for Fanconi anemia, so the T cells may come from the graft donor. The material was peripheral blood, obtained 360 days after TCRalphabeta/CD19-depleted stem cell transplant.

The CDR3 DNA sequence: TGTGCCAGCAGTTCCTCTCCAGGCCTTGAGTCTTTCTTT. Translation: CASSSSPGLESFF. The V and J genes are TRBV11-2 and TRBJ1-1; D gene uncertain. Deletions cut 6 bases from V and 12 bases from J, with 20 bases between. Germline V gene sequence: CDR1 SGHAT, CDR2 FQNNGV. The CDR3 is 13 residues long.